The 20 T cell receptor beta chains presented below share a single source sample, sequenced in a study of vaccination effects on CD4 cells after COVID-19. ViraFEST used viral peptide pools to expand antigen-specific CD4+ T cells before sequencing. Subsequent to a culture period of about ten days, CD4+ T cells were isolated. Everyone in the study got two shots of either the BNT162b2 or mRNA-1273 vaccine. Their specific antigens are unknown. Measured with immunoSEQ multiplex PCR; TCRdb has only the in-frame clones, and not every one. This sample yields 15,000 to 20,000 clones, of which more than 75% are seen a single time; about 19% belongs to the top ten. The sample here was CD4+ T cells from PBMCs cultured with HCoV-NL63 spike peptides, taken after COVID-19 vaccination. The origin of the receptors is a human donor who received a COVID-19 vaccine.

This clone was observed once. The genes are TRBV30 and TRBJ1-4; 11 bases are a match to TRBD1. Germline CDR1 is GTSNPN and CDR2 is SVGIG (reference sequence). This CDR3 has 16 residues. V lost 2 bases to trimming and J lost 0 bases; unmatched junction nucleotides: 2. The CDR3 sequence: CAWSWTGGSTNEKLFF. The CDR3 bases are TGTGCCTGGAGTTGGACAGGGGGCTCAACTAATGAAAAACTGTTTTTT.

The chain combines TRBV19 with TRBJ1-4, with D hard to call. Between the trimmed V and J ends, which lost 5 bases and 0 bases, there was a span of 13 bases. Germline values: CDR1 LNHDA, CDR2 SQIVND (reference sequence). The CDR3 sequence is 16 residues long. CDR3 sequence (DNA): TGTGCCAGTAGTCCACTAAAGAAGGCAACTAATGAAAAACTGTTTTTT. Its protein product is CASSPLKKATNEKLFF.

The chain uses TRBV25-1 and TRBJ1-6, with 12 bases lining up with TRBD1. In germline, CDR1 is MGHDK, CDR2 SYGVNS. V lost 4 bases, J lost 9 bases, and 7 bases stayed unmatched. The length of the CDR3 is 16 residues. CDR3 amino acids: CASSGPGQGASSPLHF. CDR3 nucleotide sequence: TGTGCCAGCAGTGGACCGGGACAGGGGGCATCTTCACCCCTCCACTTT.

This chain joins TRBV2 and TRBJ1-1, with D uncertain. CDR1 is SNHLY and CDR2 is FYNNEI in the germline V gene. V was trimmed by 4 bases and J by 1 base, leaving 7 bases between them. The CDR3 spans 13 residues. The CDR3 loop reads CASSAGENTEAFF. CDR3 DNA: TGTGCCAGCAGTGCCGGCGAGAACACTGAAGCTTTCTTT.

Only a few counts were recorded for this clone. The CDR3 spells CASLKTGLFTEAFF. The CDR3 DNA is TGTGCCAGCCTCAAGACAGGGTTGTTCACTGAAGCTTTCTTT. V is TRBV2 and J is TRBJ1-1; 7 bases are shared with TRBD1. The CDR3 is 14 amino acids. V dropped 8 bases and J dropped 4; count of bases not matched to a gene: 10. CDR1 is SNHLY, CDR2 FYNNEI, per germline.

The V and J genes are TRBV28 and TRBJ1-2, with a possible D match to TRBD1 (6 bases). The CDR3 has 15 amino acids. Germline V lookup: CDR1 MDHEN, CDR2 SYDVKM. Trimming shortened V by 6 bases and J by 2 bases, and 16 bases separated the two germline ends. CDR3 region: CASSHIQTGNYGYTF. DNA for the CDR3: TGTGCCAGCAGCCATATACAAACAGGGAACTATGGCTACACCTTC.

The chain carries TRBV6-1 and TRBJ1-4, with TRBD1 as a possible D gene (5 bases). Germline CDR1 MNHNS, CDR2 SASEGT. The CDR3 extends over 14 amino acids. With 1 base removed from V and 7 bases from J, the gap between germline ends came to 10 bases. CDR3 loop: CASSEGQGGEKLFF. CDR3 in DNA: TGTGCCAGCAGTGAAGGGCAGGGTGGTGAAAAACTGTTTTTT.

The chain joins TRBV29-1 to TRBJ2-1; the match to TRBD2 covers 7 bases. Germline V gives CDR1 SQVTM, CDR2 ANQGSEA. After removal of 7 bases from V and 0 bases from J, the junction contained 15 bases not matched to a gene. The CDR3 is made up of 17 amino acids. CDR3 sequence: CSGRRAGGGLSYNEQFF. CDR3 coding DNA: TGCAGCGGTCGGAGGGCCGGCGGGGGTCTCTCCTACAATGAGCAGTTCTTC.

The chain joins TRBV19 to TRBJ1-5; 9 nucleotides match TRBD1. Germline CDR1 reads LNHDA; CDR2 reads SQIVND (reference sequence). The CDR3 length is 14 residues. The trim removed 6 bases at V and 5 bases at J, leaving 5 bases unmatched. The CDR3 reads CASREQGAYQPQHF. CDR3 coding DNA: TGTGCCAGTAGGGAACAGGGGGCCTATCAGCCCCAGCATTTT.

This rearrangement joins TRBV27 to TRBJ2-5; the match to TRBD2 covers 8 bases. J gave up 4 bases and V 4 bases, and 5 bases lay outside the gene matches. The germline V gene encodes CDR1 MNHEY and CDR2 SMNVEV (reference sequence). The CDR3 length is 14 residues. The CDR3 DNA reads TGTGCCAGCAGTTCGCTCGGGGGGGCAGAGACCCAGTACTTC. Translation: CASSSLGGAETQYF.

This chain links TRBV25-1 with TRBJ2-5; D call uncertain. The V end lost 4 bases, the J end lost 0 bases, and 9 bases lay between the germline ends. The germline V gene encodes CDR1 MGHDK and CDR2 SYGVNS. This CDR3 region has 14 residues. The CDR3 DNA sequence: TGTGCCAGCAGTGGGGCAGCGTACCAAGAGACCCAGTACTTC. It is translated as CASSGAAYQETQYF.

The rearrangement uses TRBV6-4 and TRBJ1-1; 11 positions agree with TRBD1. V was pared by 4 bases and J by 5 bases, with 6 bases of the junction left unmatched. The CDR3 consists of 15 residues. CDR1 and CDR2 from the germline V gene are MRHNA and SNTAGT. The CDR3 nucleotides are TGTGCCAGCAGTGCCTCCGGGACAGGGGGGACTGAAGCTTTCTTT. This gives the protein CASSASGTGGTEAFF.

The gene calls are TRBV7-2 and TRBJ2-1, with 8 bases matching TRBD2. There are 15 residues in the CDR3. With V trimmed by 1 base and J by 7 bases, 6 bases remained unmatched. CDR1 is SGHTA and CDR2 is FQGNSA in the germline V gene. The CDR3 sequence is CASSLDSGGRNEQFF. CDR3 sequence (DNA): TGTGCCAGCAGCTTAGACAGCGGGGGAAGGAATGAGCAGTTCTTC.

This clone was detected a few times. The V gene is TRBV5-1, the J gene TRBJ2-5; D unresolved. CDR3 length equals 13 residues. Per the germline V gene, CDR1 is SGHRS and CDR2 is YFSETQ. Trimming cost V 3 bases and J 2 bases, with 8 bases left between them. In DNA, the CDR3 is TGCGCCAGCAGCTGGGTGGGTCAAGAGACCCAGTACTTC. This translates into CASSWVGQETQYF.

The chain carries TRBV5-1 and TRBJ2-3; D uncertain. Germline CDR1 is SGHRS and CDR2 is YFSETQ. V was pared by 0 bases and J by 2 bases, with 19 bases between. This CDR3 is built from 18 residues. CDR3 region: CASSLGSFGGSYTDTQYF. DNA for the CDR3: TGCGCCAGCAGCTTGGGGAGCTTCGGTGGCTCCTACACAGATACGCAGTATTTT.

The CDR3 protein is CSASRSMASGSEVANYGYTF. In DNA form, the CDR3 reads TGCAGTGCTAGTCGGTCCATGGCTTCAGGGTCTGAAGTAGCTAACTATGGCTACACCTTC. This chain uses TRBV20-1 with TRBJ1-2, with D perhaps TRBD1 (5 bases). The V gene lost 3 bases and the J gene lost 0 bases, with 29 bases spanning the gap. The germline CDR1 and CDR2 sequences are DFQATT and SNEGSKA (reference sequence). The CDR3 is 20 residues long.

The CDR3 nucleotides read TGTGCCAGCAGACCCAGGACGGTGAACACTGAAGCTTTCTTT. Protein product: CASRPRTVNTEAFF. The V gene is TRBV25-1, the J gene TRBJ1-1; D unresolved. From germline, CDR1 is MGHDK and CDR2 SYGVNS. The CDR3 has 14 residues. V lost 6 bases, J lost 0 bases, and 11 bases lay in between.

The gene calls are TRBV9 and TRBJ1-2; D gene ambiguous. There are 13 residues in the CDR3. Looked up from germline, CDR1 is SGDLS and CDR2 is YYNGEE. Trimming removed 4 bases from V and 5 bases from J, with 12 bases in between. The CDR3 reads CASSPPTLYGYTF. The CDR3 region has the DNA TGTGCCAGCAGCCCCCCGACACTGTATGGCTACACCTTC.

This clone has just a few counts. The rearrangement links TRBV3-1 (or the pseudogene TRBV3-2) to TRBJ2-1, with 7 bases lining up with TRBD2. In germline, CDR1 is LGHDT, CDR2 YNNKEL (reference sequence). Trimming cost V 4 bases and J 8 bases; bases outside gene matches: 8. This CDR3 region has 14 residues. In DNA, the CDR3 is TGTGCCAGCAGCCGGGCGGGAGCTACGGATGAGCAGTTCTTC. It is translated as CASSRAGATDEQFF.

The V gene is TRBV5-1, the J gene TRBJ1-4; D perhaps matches TRBD1 (6 bases). There are 15 residues in the CDR3. CDR1 is SGHRS and CDR2 is YFSETQ in the germline V gene. V was shortened by 0 bases and J by 7 bases, with 13 bases between the two germline ends. In DNA, the CDR3 is TGCGCCAGCAGCTTGGTGGGGGGCCGGGGTGAAAAACTGTTTTTT. Protein product: CASSLVGGRGEKLFF.